This T cell receptor (beta chain) derives from a study of vaccination and CD4 T cells after COVID-19. About the study: Investigators took post-vaccine samples a median roughly 72 days after dose two, within a range of 14 to 241.

Documented treatment: approximately 9-day PBMC culture with coronavirus spike peptide pools or control peptides (ViraFEST assay). ViraFEST used peptide pools to expand antigen-specific T cells, then sequenced TCRs. Trimming cost V 9 bases and J 5 bases, with 15 bases left between them. CDR1 and CDR2 from the germline V gene are KGHDR and SFDVKD. CDR3 size: 13 residues. Cultured CD4+ T-cell DNA underwent Oncomine TCR Beta short-read sequencing. In TCRdb, the PCR reads were re-called with MiXCR into one record per CDR3 protein. The data contain tens of thousands of distinct CDR3 sequences, roughly half of them seen just once; the ten biggest clones take up roughly 8.9%. This clonotype appeared a few times. No antigen is known for it.

The chain has TRBV24-1 and TRBJ1-1; no definite D call. This receptor was identified in a human donor who had recovered from COVID-19. The source material was CD4+ T cells from blood, cultured in vitro. The CDR3 region is CATSDFPVTEAFF. CDR3 in DNA: TGTGCCACCTCTGACTTCCCGGTGACTGAAGCTTTCTTT.